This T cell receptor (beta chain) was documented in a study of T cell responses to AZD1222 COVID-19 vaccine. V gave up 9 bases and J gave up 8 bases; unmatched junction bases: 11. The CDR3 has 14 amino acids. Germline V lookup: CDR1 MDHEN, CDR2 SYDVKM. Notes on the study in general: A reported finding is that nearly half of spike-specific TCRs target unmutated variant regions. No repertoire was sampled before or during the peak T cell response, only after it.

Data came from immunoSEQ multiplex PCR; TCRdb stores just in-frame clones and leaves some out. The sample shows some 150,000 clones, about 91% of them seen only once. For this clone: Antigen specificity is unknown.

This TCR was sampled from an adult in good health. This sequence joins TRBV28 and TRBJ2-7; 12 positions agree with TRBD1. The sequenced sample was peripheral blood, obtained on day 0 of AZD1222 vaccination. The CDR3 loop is CASYLTGTGGKQYF. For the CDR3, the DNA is TGTGCCAGTTACTTAACCGGGACAGGGGGCAAGCAGTACTTC.